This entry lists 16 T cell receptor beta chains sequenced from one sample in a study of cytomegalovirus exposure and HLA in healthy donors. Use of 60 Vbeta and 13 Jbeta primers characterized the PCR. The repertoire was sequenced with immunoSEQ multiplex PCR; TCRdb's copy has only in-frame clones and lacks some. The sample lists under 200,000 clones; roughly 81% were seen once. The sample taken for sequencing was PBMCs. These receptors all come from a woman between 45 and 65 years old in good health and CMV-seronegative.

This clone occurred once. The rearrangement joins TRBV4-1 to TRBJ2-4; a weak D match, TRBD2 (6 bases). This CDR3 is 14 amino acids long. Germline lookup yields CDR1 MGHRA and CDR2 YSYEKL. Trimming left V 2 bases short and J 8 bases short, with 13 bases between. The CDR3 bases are TGCGCCAGCAGCCAACGAGAGACGGGGGACATTCAGTACTTC. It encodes CASSQRETGDIQYF.

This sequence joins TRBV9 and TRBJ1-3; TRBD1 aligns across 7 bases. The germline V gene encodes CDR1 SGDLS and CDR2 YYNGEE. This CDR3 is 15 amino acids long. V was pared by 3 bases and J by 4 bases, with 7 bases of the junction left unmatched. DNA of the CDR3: TGTGCCAGCAGCGGTACAGGGGATTCCGGAAACACCATATATTTT. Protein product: CASSGTGDSGNTIYF.

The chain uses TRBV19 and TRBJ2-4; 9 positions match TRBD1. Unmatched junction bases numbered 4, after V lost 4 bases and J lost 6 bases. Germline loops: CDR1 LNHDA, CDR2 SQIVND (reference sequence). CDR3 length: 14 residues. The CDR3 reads CASSTPGQGNIQYF. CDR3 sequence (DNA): TGTGCCAGTAGTACCCCGGGACAGGGAAACATTCAGTACTTC.

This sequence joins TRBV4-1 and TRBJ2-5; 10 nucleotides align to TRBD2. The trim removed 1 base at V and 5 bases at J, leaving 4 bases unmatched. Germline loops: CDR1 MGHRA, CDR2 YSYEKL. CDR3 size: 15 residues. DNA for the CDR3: TGCGCCAGCAGCCAAGGAGCGGGGGGGCCTGAGACCCAGTACTTC. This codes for CASSQGAGGPETQYF.

This CDR3 reads CASSAQPLSEKLFF. The DNA for the CDR3 is TGTGCCAGCAGCGCCCAACCCTTGTCGGAGAAACTGTTTTTT. The rearrangement uses TRBV9 and TRBJ1-4; D remains ambiguous. Germline-derived CDR1 and CDR2 are SGDLS and YYNGEE. V lost 3 bases and J 11 bases, leaving 17 bases between the germline ends. The CDR3 is made up of 14 amino acids.

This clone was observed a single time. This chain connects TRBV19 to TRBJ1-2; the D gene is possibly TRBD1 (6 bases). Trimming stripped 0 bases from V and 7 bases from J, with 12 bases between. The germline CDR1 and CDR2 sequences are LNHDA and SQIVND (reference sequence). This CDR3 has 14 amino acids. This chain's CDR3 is CASSIDRGVGGYTF. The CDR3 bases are TGTGCCAGTAGTATAGACAGGGGCGTTGGTGGCTACACCTTC.

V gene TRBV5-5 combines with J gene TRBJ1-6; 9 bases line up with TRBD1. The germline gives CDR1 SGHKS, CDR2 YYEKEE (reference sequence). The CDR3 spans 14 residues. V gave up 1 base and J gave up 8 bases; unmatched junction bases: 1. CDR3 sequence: CASSLTGGDSPLHF. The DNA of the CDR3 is TGTGCCAGCAGCTTGACAGGGGGCGATTCACCCCTCCACTTT. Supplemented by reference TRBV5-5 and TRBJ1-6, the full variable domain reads DAGVTQSPTHLIKTRGQQVTLRCSPISGHKSVSWYQQVLGQGPQFIFQYYEKEERGRGNFPDRFSARQFPNYSSELNVNALLLGDSALYLCASSLTGGDSPLHFGNGTRLTVT.

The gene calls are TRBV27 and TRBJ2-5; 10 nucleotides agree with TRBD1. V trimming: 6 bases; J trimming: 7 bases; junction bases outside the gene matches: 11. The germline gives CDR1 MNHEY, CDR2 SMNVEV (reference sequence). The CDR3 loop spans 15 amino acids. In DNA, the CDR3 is TGTGCCAGCAGCTCGACCGGGACAGGGGTAGGGACCCAGTACTTC. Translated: CASSSTGTGVGTQYF.

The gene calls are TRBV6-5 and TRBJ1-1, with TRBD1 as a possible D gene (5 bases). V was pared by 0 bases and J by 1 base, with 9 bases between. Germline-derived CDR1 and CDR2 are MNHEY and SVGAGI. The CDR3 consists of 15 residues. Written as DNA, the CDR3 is TGTGCCAGCAGTTACTCGCGCAGGGCGAACACTGAAGCTTTCTTT. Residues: CASSYSRRANTEAFF.

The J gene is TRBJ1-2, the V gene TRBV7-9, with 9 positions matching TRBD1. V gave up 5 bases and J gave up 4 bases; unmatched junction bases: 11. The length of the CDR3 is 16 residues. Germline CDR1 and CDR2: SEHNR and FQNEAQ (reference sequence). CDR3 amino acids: CASSPNNPDRGYGYTF. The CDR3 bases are TGTGCCAGCAGCCCTAATAATCCGGACAGGGGCTATGGCTACACCTTC.

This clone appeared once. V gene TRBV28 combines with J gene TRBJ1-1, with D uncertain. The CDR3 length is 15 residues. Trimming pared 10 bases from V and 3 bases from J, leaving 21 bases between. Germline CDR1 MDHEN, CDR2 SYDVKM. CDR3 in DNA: TGTGCCACCTCCTTAACCCCCGGGGAGGACACTGAAGCTTTCTTT. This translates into CATSLTPGEDTEAFF.

The CDR3: CASSEGQDSYNEQFF. The CDR3 DNA follows: TGTGCCAGCAGTGAAGGGCAGGACTCCTACAATGAGCAGTTCTTC. The chain recombines TRBV2 with TRBJ2-1; D is unresolved. The CDR3 covers 15 residues. Germline values: CDR1 SNHLY, CDR2 FYNNEI. V was pared by 1 base and J by 0 bases, with 7 bases between. Full variable domain (remainder filled in from reference TRBV2 and TRBJ2-1): EPEVTQTPSHQVTQMGQEVILRCVPISNHLYFYWYRQILGQKVEFLVSFYNNEISEKSEIFDDQFSVERPDGSNFTLKIRSTKLEDSAMYFCASSEGQDSYNEQFFGPGTRLTVL.

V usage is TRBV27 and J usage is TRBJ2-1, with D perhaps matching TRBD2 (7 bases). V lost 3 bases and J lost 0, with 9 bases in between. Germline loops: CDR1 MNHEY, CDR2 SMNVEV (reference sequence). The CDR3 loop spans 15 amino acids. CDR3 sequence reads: CASSLAGASYNEQFF. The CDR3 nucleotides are TGTGCCAGCAGTTTGGCGGGGGCCTCCTACAATGAGCAGTTCTTC.

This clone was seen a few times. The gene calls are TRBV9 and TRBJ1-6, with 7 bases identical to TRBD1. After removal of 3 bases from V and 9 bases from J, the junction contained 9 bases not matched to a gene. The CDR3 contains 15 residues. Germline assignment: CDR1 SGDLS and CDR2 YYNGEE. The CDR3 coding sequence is TGTGCCAGCAGCGCCCAGGGGGATGGGAGTTCACCCCTCCACTTT. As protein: CASSAQGDGSSPLHF.

This CDR3 reads CASSYGDRASYEQYF. The CDR3 DNA follows: TGTGCCAGCAGTTACGGGGACAGGGCTTCCTACGAGCAGTACTTC. The chain employs TRBV6-6 and TRBJ2-7; TRBD1 agrees at 9 bases. This CDR3 region has 15 residues. The ends lost 2 bases at V and 1 base at J; junction bases unmatched: 3. Germline V gene sequence: CDR1 MNHNY, CDR2 SVGAGI (reference sequence).

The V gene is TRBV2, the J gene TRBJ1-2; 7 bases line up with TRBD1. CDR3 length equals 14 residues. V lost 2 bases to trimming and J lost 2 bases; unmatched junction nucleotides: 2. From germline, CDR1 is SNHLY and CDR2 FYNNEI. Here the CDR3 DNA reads TGTGCCAGCAGTGAACAGGGGGGCAACTATGGCTACACCTTC. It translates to CASSEQGGNYGYTF.